The 10 T cell receptor beta chains presented below share a single source sample, sequenced in a study of metastatic and nonmetastatic thyroid tumors. TCRdb reprocessed the PCR reads using MiXCR. The sample holds about 35,000 clones, about 31% seen once. Thyroid surgery took place with no prior treatment in any patient. The sample taken for sequencing was blood. The origin of the receptors is a female donor with papillary thyroid cancer or a benign thyroid nodule (not recorded which). Some clones in this sample may be carry-over from other donors' samples.

This chain links TRBV5-1 with TRBJ2-3; 15 nucleotides agree with TRBD2. V lost 4 bases and J lost 3; bases outside the gene matches: 6. The CDR3 has 17 amino acids. Germline V lookup: CDR1 SGHRS, CDR2 YFSETQ. The CDR3 reads CASSPNGLAGGTDTQYF. The CDR3 coding sequence is TGCGCCAGCAGCCCGAACGGACTAGCGGGAGGGACAGATACGCAGTATTTT.

This clone has only a few counts. This chain links TRBV24-1 with TRBJ1-2; 12 positions agree with TRBD1. The germline V gene has CDR1 KGHDR and CDR2 SFDVKD. The ends lost 3 bases at V and 8 bases at J; junction bases unmatched: 3. This CDR3 region has 14 residues. Written as DNA, the CDR3 is TGTGCCACCAGTGATACCGGGACAGGGGGCGGCTACACCTTC. This codes for CATSDTGTGGGYTF.

Turning to this clone: Sequence at one end of the junction differs from germline and may be a read error. Other DNA sequences of this sample code for an identical CDR3. The chain couples TRBV5-1 to TRBJ2-5; 8 bases line up with TRBD1. This CDR3 region has 12 residues. CDR1 SGHRS and CDR2 YFSETQ come from the germline V gene. CDR3 DNA: TGCGCCAGCCAGGGGGCAGGGGAGACACAGTACTTC. Protein: CASQGAGETQYF. The variable domain in full, with the rest retrieved from reference TRBV5-1 and TRBJ2-5, is KAGVTQTPRYLIKTRGQQVTLSCSPISGHRSVSWYQQTPGQGLQFLFEYFSETQRNKGNFPGRFSGRQFSNSRSEMNVSTLELGDSALYLCASQGAGETQYFGPGTRLLVL.

The V call is TRBV18, the J call TRBJ2-2; a possible D gene is TRBD2 (5 bases). Germline CDR1 and CDR2: KGHSH and LQKENI. This CDR3 has 13 residues. Trimming took off 6 bases at V and 10 bases at J, with 15 bases between the two ends. The CDR3 nucleotides read TGTGCCAGCTCTCTCGGGGAAACCCCGGAGCTGTTTTTT. The encoded protein is CASSLGETPELFF. The complete variable domain, with remaining parts taken from reference TRBV18 and TRBJ2-2, reads NAGVMQNPRHLVRRRGQEARLRCSPMKGHSHVYWYRQLPEEGLKFMVYLQKENIIDESGMPKERFSAEFPKEGPSILRIQQVVRGDSAAYFCASSLGETPELFFGEGSRLTVL.

Within the sample, this clone is medium-sized. This chain uses TRBV2 with TRBJ2-7; D is possibly TRBD1 (5 bases). Per germline, CDR1 SNHLY and CDR2 FYNNEI. This CDR3 spans 15 amino acids. With 3 bases removed from V and 0 bases from J, the gap between germline ends came to 12 bases. CDR3 coding DNA: TGTGCCAGCAGTGAGTGGGGCGTCAGCTCCTACGAGCAGTACTTC. This translates into CASSEWGVSSYEQYF. The full variable domain, rest sourced from reference TRBV2 and TRBJ2-7, is EPEVTQTPSHQVTQMGQEVILRCVPISNHLYFYWYRQILGQKVEFLVSFYNNEISEKSEIFDDQFSVERPDGSNFTLKIRSTKLEDSAMYFCASSEWGVSSYEQYFGPGTRLTVT.

This clone came up many times. The V call is TRBV20-1, the J call TRBJ2-5; 9 bases map to TRBD1. The CDR3 has 15 residues. The trim removed 6 bases at V and 13 bases at J, leaving 21 bases unmatched. CDR1 is DFQATT and CDR2 is SNEGSKA in the germline V gene (reference sequence). CDR3 residues: CSALKGVVDRGPLYF. For the CDR3, the DNA is TGCAGTGCCCTTAAGGGCGTAGTGGACAGGGGCCCATTGTACTTC.

This chain uses TRBV7-3 with TRBJ2-2; 11 nucleotides line up with TRBD2. In germline, CDR1 is SGHTA, CDR2 FQGTGA. There are 15 residues in the CDR3. Trimming at V came to 5 bases and at J to 1 base, leaving 0 bases not matched to a gene. In DNA, the CDR3 is TGTGCCAGCAGCGGACTAGCGGGGAACACCGGGGAGCTGTTTTTT. Amino acids: CASSGLAGNTGELFF.

The genes are TRBV4-1 and TRBJ1-4; D unclear. Looked up from germline, CDR1 is MGHRA and CDR2 is YSYEKL. V was shortened by 4 bases and J by 3 bases, with 18 bases between the two germline ends. This CDR3 is built from 17 residues. In nucleotides, the CDR3 is TGCGCCAGCAGCCCCGCATGGTGGTCCCTACCTAATGAAAAACTGTTTTTT. This gives the protein CASSPAWWSLPNEKLFF.

The chain employs TRBV27 and TRBJ2-7, with 8 bases matching TRBD2. The CDR3 spans 16 residues. The V gene's germline CDR1 is MNHEY and CDR2 SMNVEV (reference sequence). J was trimmed by 5 bases and V by 2 bases; bases with no gene match: 11. The CDR3 nucleotides read TGTGCCAGCAGTTTAATAGCGGGGAGACCGTTAGACGAGCAGTACTTC. Residues: CASSLIAGRPLDEQYF.

The rearrangement uses TRBV6-2 or TRBV6-3 and TRBJ1-2, with 10 bases aligning to TRBD1. This CDR3 comprises 14 residues. J lost 7 bases, V lost 6 bases, and 8 bases had no gene match. Germline CDR1 is MNHEY and CDR2 is SVGEGT. The CDR3 nucleotides are TGTGCCAGCAGGACAGGGGGCGCGAGGTTTGGCTACACCTTC. It is translated as CASRTGGARFGYTF.